Listed here are 17 T cell receptor beta chains from one sample, sequenced in a study of blood T cell repertoires in COVID-19. Assay used: immunoSEQ multiplex PCR; TCRdb lists only in-frame clones, some missing. The table has 150,000 to 200,000 clones, approximately 88% seen once. The sequenced sample was peripheral blood. Every receptor here comes from a woman in her twenties or thirties with acute or convalescent COVID-19.

The gene calls are TRBV28 and TRBJ2-7; D gene unclear. The CDR3 is 12 amino acids. The germline V gene encodes CDR1 MDHEN and CDR2 SYDVKM. The V end lost 6 bases, the J end lost 0 bases, and 6 bases lay between the germline ends. The CDR3 sequence is CASRQNSYEQYF. The CDR3 DNA sequence: TGTGCCAGCAGACAAAACTCCTACGAGCAGTACTTC.

CDR3 coding DNA: TGCGCCAGCAGCTTGTACGGGACAGCCTATGGCTACACCTTC. Translated, it gives CASSLYGTAYGYTF. The chain has TRBV5-1 and TRBJ1-2; 7 bases fit TRBD1. Losses at the gene ends were 1 base for V and 4 bases for J; bases not matched to a gene: 4. The CDR3 runs 14 residues. Germline V gene sequence: CDR1 SGHRS, CDR2 YFSETQ.

This clone has a single count. This chain uses TRBV11-2 with TRBJ2-3, with 10 bases lining up with TRBD2. CDR3 length equals 14 residues. Trimming at V came to 8 bases and at J to 4 bases, leaving 6 bases not matched to a gene. Germline CDR1 SGHAT, CDR2 FQNNGV. CDR3: CASGRAGGPDTQYF. The CDR3 region has the DNA TGTGCCAGCGGCAGAGCGGGAGGGCCAGATACGCAGTATTTT.

This chain links TRBV7-2 with TRBJ2-3, with a weak D call TRBD2 (6 bases). Germline V CDR1 and CDR2: SGHTA, FQGNSA. The CDR3 has 13 residues. The V gene lost 6 bases and the J gene lost 11 bases, with 18 bases spanning the gap. The CDR3 region is CASRGDSLLGQYF. CDR3 DNA: TGTGCCAGCAGGGGGGACTCCCTTTTAGGGCAGTATTTT.

The chain uses TRBV7-9 and TRBJ1-3, with D perhaps TRBD1 (6 bases). The CDR3 loop spans 12 amino acids. Trimming took off 5 bases at V and 7 bases at J, with 9 bases between the two ends. Germline assignment: CDR1 SEHNR and CDR2 FQNEAQ (reference sequence). The CDR3 region has the DNA TGTGCCAGCAGCCCTCAGGGGAACACCATATATTTT. Translation: CASSPQGNTIYF.

The chain has TRBV7-8 and TRBJ2-7; TRBD2 matches at 14 bases. V trimming: 5 bases; J trimming: 2 bases; junction bases outside the gene matches: 8. The CDR3 totals 17 residues. Germline V gives CDR1 SGHVS, CDR2 FQNEAQ. The CDR3 region is CASSLGTSGSFAYEQYF. CDR3 sequence (DNA): TGTGCCAGCAGCCTCGGGACTAGCGGGAGTTTTGCCTACGAGCAGTACTTC.

The chain joins TRBV4-1 to TRBJ2-7; possibly TRBD2 for D (6 bases). The V end was cut by 4 bases, the J end by 2 bases, with 15 bases between. The germline CDR1 and CDR2 sequences are MGHRA and YSYEKL. The CDR3 extends over 15 amino acids. CDR3 in DNA: TGCGCCAGCAGCCCCCTCGGGGGTCCCACCTACGAGCAGTACTTC. Its protein product is CASSPLGGPTYEQYF.

In this sample, this clone turned up a few times. This chain links TRBV27 with TRBJ2-1, with D unresolved. Germline CDR1 is MNHEY and CDR2 is SMNVEV (reference sequence). The CDR3 is 16 residues long. V was clipped by 0 bases and J by 2 bases, with 11 bases between them. The CDR3 loop is CASSLSRAVTYNEQFF. The CDR3 bases are TGTGCCAGCAGTTTATCCCGAGCTGTTACCTACAATGAGCAGTTCTTC.

This clone was counted between two and nine times. The rearrangement links TRBV5-1 to TRBJ2-3; 10 bases fit TRBD1. The germline gives CDR1 SGHRS, CDR2 YFSETQ. The CDR3 runs 16 residues. The ends lost 0 bases at V and 0 bases at J; junction bases unmatched: 1. CDR3 nucleotides: TGCGCCAGCAGCTTGGGGACAGGGGGTAGCACAGATACGCAGTATTTT. Amino acids: CASSLGTGGSTDTQYF.

V gene TRBV20-1 combines with J gene TRBJ2-1; TRBD2 matches 13 bases. The CDR3 loop spans 16 amino acids. CDR1 DFQATT and CDR2 SNEGSKA come from the germline V gene (reference sequence). The ends lost 3 bases at V and 2 bases at J; junction bases unmatched: 4. CDR3 sequence (DNA): TGCAGTGCTAGTGTAACTAGCGGGAGGGCCTACAATGAGCAGTTCTTC. Its translation: CSASVTSGRAYNEQFF.

The rearrangement links TRBV6-5 to TRBJ2-5, with D tentatively TRBD2 (5 bases). This CDR3 region has 12 residues. Germline V gives CDR1 MNHEY, CDR2 SVGAGI. Trimming took off 2 bases at V and 4 bases at J, with 5 bases between the two ends. The CDR3 region has the DNA TGTGCCAGCAGTTACGGAGGAGAGACCCAGTACTTC. This codes for CASSYGGETQYF.

The J gene is TRBJ1-1, the V gene TRBV19; 11 bases match TRBD1. V gave up 9 bases and J gave up 2 bases; unmatched junction bases: 5. The CDR3 is 14 amino acids. CDR1 and CDR2 from the germline V gene are LNHDA and SQIVND (reference sequence). The CDR3 DNA reads as TGTGCCAGCCTGGACAGGGGGCGCAACACTGAAGCTTTCTTT. Translation: CASLDRGRNTEAFF.

The V gene is TRBV6-6, the J gene TRBJ1-5; 8 bases are shared with TRBD1. The CDR3 runs to 14 residues. J lost 5 bases, V lost 6 bases, and 6 bases had no gene match. Germline CDR1 and CDR2: MNHNY and SVGAGI (reference sequence). The CDR3 DNA follows: TGTGCCAGCAGGCCGGGACAGGCTGATCAGCCCCAGCATTTT. It yields the protein CASRPGQADQPQHF.

The rearrangement uses TRBV14 and TRBJ2-2; no firm D call. Germline CDR1 reads SGHDN; CDR2 reads FVKESK. V gave up 0 bases and J gave up 9 bases, with 14 bases separating them. The CDR3 totals 15 residues. The chain's CDR3 is CASSQEDLAARELFF. The CDR3 nucleotides read TGTGCCAGCAGCCAAGAGGATTTAGCTGCTCGGGAGCTGTTTTTT.

The chain combines TRBV5-5 with TRBJ2-2; D is unclear. Germline CDR1 reads SGHKS; CDR2 reads YYEKEE (reference sequence). CDR3 length: 14 amino acids. The V and J ends lost 3 bases and 1 base respectively, with 7 bases between them. This CDR3 reads CASSSQMNTGELFF. CDR3 bases: TGTGCCAGCAGCTCCCAGATGAACACCGGGGAGCTGTTTTTT.

This chain connects TRBV21-1 to TRBJ1-2; the table's D gene call, TRBD1, was not cross checked with the DNA. TRBV21-1 is deemed a pseudogene. The CDR3 totals 8 residues. CDR3 in amino acids: CASSHYTF. Written as DNA, the CDR3 is TGTGCCAGCAGCCACTACACCTTC.

The V gene is TRBV28, the J gene TRBJ1-5, with TRBD1 matching 9 bases. This CDR3 has 15 residues. From germline, CDR1 is MDHEN and CDR2 SYDVKM. With 5 bases clipped from V and 5 bases from J, the junction kept 7 bases outside the gene matches. CDR3 coding DNA: TGTGCCAGCAGTAATCCGGGACAGGGTTATCAGCCCCAGCATTTT. Encoded protein: CASSNPGQGYQPQHF.